This T cell receptor beta chain was recovered during a study of cytomegalovirus exposure and HLA in healthy donors. A multiplex PCR was run with 60 Vbeta primers and 13 Jbeta primers. Profiled with immunoSEQ multiplex PCR; TCRdb holds only in-frame clones, not every one. The sample has 100,000 to 150,000 clones. Worth noting for this clone: Its antigen is currently unknown.

V dropped 3 bases and J dropped 0 bases, with 17 bases sitting between them. CDR3 length: 17 residues. Germline loops: CDR1 MDHEN, CDR2 SYDVKM. The study, taken as a whole, reports: What a later analysis showed was that several of the most significant clusters appeared linked to common viral pathogens.

The sequence was obtained from a woman in her thirties or forties in good health and CMV-seropositive. Sequenced sample: PBMCs. This chain uses TRBV28 with TRBJ2-5, with D possibly matching TRBD2 (7 bases). The CDR3 nucleotides are TGTGCCAGCAGTTTGAAAGGGGGGGGAGTGTACCAAGAGACCCAGTACTTC. Protein sequence: CASSLKGGGVYQETQYF. Full variable domain (rest looked up from reference TRBV28 and TRBJ2-5): DVKVTQSSRYLVKRTGEKVFLECVQDMDHENMFWYRQDPGLGLRLIYFSYDVKMKEKGDIPEGYSVSREKKERFSLILESASTNQTSMYLCASSLKGGGVYQETQYFGPGTRLLVL.